One TCR beta chain is described in this entry. Survey-level immunoSEQ sequencing profiled the TCR beta repertoire. TCRdb keeps only in-frame clones here, not all; method: immunoSEQ multiplex PCR. Counted here are tens of thousands of clones, 93% occurring once; the ten biggest clones make up 4.4%. Germline V gives CDR1 DFQATT, CDR2 SNEGSKA (reference sequence). Trimming shortened V by 3 bases and J by 3 bases, and 20 bases separated the two germline ends. CDR3 size: 17 residues. The specimen sequenced was PBMCs. V is TRBV20-1 and J is TRBJ1-4; a weak D match, TRBD1 (5 bases). This clonotype was sampled from a man aged 35-49 years with rheumatoid arthritis. This CDR3 reads CSASQRRGDWANEKLFF. The CDR3 nucleotides read TGCAGTGCTAGTCAACGGAGGGGCGATTGGGCTAATGAAAAACTGTTTTTT.